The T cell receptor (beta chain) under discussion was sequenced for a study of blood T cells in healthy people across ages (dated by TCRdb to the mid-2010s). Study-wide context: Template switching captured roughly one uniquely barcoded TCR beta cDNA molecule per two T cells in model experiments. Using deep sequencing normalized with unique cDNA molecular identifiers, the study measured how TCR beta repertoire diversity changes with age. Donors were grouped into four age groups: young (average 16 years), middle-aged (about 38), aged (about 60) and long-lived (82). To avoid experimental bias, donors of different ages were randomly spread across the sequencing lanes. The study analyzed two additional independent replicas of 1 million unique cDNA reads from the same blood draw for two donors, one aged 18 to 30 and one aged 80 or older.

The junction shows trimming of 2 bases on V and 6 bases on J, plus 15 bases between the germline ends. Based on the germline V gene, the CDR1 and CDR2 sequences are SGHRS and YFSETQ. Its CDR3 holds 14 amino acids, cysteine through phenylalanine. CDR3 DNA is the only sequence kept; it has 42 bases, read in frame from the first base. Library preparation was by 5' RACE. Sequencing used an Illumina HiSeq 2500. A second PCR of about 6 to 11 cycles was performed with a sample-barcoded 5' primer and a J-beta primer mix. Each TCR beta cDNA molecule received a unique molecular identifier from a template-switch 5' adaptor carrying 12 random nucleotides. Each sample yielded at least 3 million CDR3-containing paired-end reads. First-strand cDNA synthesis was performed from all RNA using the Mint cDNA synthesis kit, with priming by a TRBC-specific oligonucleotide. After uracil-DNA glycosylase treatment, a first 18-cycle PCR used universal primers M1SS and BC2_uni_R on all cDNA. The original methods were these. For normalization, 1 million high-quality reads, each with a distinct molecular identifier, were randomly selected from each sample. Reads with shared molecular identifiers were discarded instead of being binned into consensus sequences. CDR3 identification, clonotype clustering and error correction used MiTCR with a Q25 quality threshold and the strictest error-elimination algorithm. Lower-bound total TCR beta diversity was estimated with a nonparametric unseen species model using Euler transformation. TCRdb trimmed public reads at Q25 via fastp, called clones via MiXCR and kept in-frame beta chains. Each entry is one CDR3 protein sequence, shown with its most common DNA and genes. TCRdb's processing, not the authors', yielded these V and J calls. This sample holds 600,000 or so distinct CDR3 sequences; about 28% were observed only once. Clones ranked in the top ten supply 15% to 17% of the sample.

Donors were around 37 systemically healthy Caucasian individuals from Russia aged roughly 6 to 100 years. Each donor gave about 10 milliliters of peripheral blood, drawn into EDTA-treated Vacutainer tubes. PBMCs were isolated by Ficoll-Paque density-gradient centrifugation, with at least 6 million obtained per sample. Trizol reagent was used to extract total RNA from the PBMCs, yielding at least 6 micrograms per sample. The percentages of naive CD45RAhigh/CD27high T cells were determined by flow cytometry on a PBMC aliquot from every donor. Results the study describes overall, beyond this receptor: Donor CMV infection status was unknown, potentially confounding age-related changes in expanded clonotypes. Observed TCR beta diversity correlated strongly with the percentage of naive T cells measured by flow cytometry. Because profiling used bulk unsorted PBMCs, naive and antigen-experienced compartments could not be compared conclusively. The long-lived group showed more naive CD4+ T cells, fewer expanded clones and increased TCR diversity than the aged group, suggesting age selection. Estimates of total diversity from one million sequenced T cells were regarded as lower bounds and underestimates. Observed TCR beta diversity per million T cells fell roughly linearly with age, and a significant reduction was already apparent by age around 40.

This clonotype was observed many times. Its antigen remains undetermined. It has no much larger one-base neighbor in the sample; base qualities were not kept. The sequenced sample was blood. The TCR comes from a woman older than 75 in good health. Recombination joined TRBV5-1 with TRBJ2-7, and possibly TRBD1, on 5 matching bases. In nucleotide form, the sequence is TGCGCCAGCAGCTTACCGGGCCCCCAGGGCGAGCAGTACTTC. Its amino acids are CASSLPGPQGEQYF.